This T cell receptor (beta chain) was captured in a study of cytomegalovirus exposure and HLA in healthy donors. Findings and limits, study-wide: In an earlier analysis, productive rearrangement rates for most beta V segments clustered near 87% or 30%. Fewer N-insertions than the approximately 680-donor mean were reportedly shown by an Asian-associated ancestry cluster in a later analysis. In presence/absence analyses, roughly uniform sequencing depth across donors was assumed. Accurate HLA-A and HLA-B prediction from TCR beta sequences was reported for most subjects.

Researchers ran the PCR with 60 Vbeta and 13 Jbeta primers. Method: immunoSEQ multiplex PCR; TCRdb's copy keeps in-frame clones and lacks some. The repertoire has 100,000 to 150,000 clones, about 70% of them found once; the top ten carry roughly 13%. This clone was counted between two and nine times. What it recognizes is unknown. The junction had 14 bases not matched to a gene; V was cut back by 6 bases and J by 6 bases. The length of the CDR3 is 16 residues. CDR1 and CDR2 (germline): SNHLY, FYNNEI. This TCR was recovered from a woman aged 60 to 75 in good health and CMV-seropositive. Specimen: PBMCs. The chain is built from TRBV2 and TRBJ2-3, with 8 nucleotides matching TRBD2. The CDR3 reads CASRAHGGLVSDTQYF. In DNA, the CDR3 is TGTGCCAGCAGGGCCCACGGGGGACTAGTTTCGGATACGCAGTATTTT.